This T cell receptor (beta chain) comes out of a study of beta chain features in type 1 diabetes. About the study: Sorted cells examined across all samples numbered 107,917,701.

The CDR3 loop spans 13 amino acids. Germline values: CDR1 GTSNPN, CDR2 SVGIG (reference sequence). Unmatched junction bases numbered 4, after V lost 3 bases and J lost 8 bases. Study-level results: The analysis here could not establish whether HLA type shapes TCRB rearrangement. The study found moderately but significantly shorter TCRB CDR3s in all four CD4+ subsets of Type 1 diabetes patients.

cDNA synthesis used the whole RNA isolate, giving expressed TCRB sequences. About 3.9 million reads on average were seen across naive, central memory and regulatory T cell samples. Clones were sequenced by immunoSEQ multiplex PCR, and TCRdb holds only the in-frame ones, with some missing. The repertoire holds about 150,000 clones, with approximately 8.8% as singletons. Blood was collected once per donor into heparin, averaging about 0.12 L. This clone was counted only a few times. The target antigen is unknown. The chain employs TRBV30 and TRBJ1-4; 9 nucleotides match TRBD1. The clonotype was recovered from a woman between 25 and 40 years old with type 1 diabetes. The specimen sequenced was central memory CD4+ T cells from blood. In DNA, the CDR3 is TGTGCCTGGAGCCCCGGGACAGGGGAAAAACTGTTTTTT. Amino acid sequence: CAWSPGTGEKLFF.